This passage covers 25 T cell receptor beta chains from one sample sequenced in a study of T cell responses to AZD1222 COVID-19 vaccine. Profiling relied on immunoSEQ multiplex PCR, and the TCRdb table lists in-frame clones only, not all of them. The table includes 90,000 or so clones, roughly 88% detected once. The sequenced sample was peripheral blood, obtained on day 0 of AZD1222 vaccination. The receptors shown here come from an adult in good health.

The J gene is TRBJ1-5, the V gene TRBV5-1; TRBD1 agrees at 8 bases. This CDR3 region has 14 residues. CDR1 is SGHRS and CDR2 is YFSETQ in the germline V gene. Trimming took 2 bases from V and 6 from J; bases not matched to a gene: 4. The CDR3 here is CASSFGQGGQPQHF. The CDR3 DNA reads TGCGCCAGCAGCTTTGGACAGGGTGGTCAGCCCCAGCATTTT. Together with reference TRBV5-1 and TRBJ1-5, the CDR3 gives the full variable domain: KAGVTQTPRYLIKTRGQQVTLSCSPISGHRSVSWYQQTPGQGLQFLFEYFSETQRNKGNFPGRFSGRQFSNSRSEMNVSTLELGDSALYLCASSFGQGGQPQHFGDGTRLSIL.

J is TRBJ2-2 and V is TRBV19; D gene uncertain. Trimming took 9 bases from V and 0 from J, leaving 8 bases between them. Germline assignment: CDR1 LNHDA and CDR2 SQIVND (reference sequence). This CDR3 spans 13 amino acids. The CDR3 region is CASRVANTGELFF. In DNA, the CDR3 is TGTGCCAGCCGGGTCGCGAACACCGGGGAGCTGTTTTTT. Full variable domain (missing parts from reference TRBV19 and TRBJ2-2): DGGITQSPKYLFRKEGQNVTLSCEQNLNHDAMYWYRQDPGQGLRLIYYSQIVNDFQKGDIAEGYSVSREKKESFPLTVTSAQKNPTAFYLCASRVANTGELFFGEGSRLTVL.

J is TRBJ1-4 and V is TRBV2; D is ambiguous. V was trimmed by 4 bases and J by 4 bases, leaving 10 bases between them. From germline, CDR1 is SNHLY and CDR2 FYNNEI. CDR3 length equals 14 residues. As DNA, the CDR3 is TGTGCCAGCAGTGTACAGAATTTTAATGAAAAACTGTTTTTT. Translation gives CASSVQNFNEKLFF. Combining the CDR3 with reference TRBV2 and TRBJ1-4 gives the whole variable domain EPEVTQTPSHQVTQMGQEVILRCVPISNHLYFYWYRQILGQKVEFLVSFYNNEISEKSEIFDDQFSVERPDGSNFTLKIRSTKLEDSAMYFCASSVQNFNEKLFFGSGTQLSVL.

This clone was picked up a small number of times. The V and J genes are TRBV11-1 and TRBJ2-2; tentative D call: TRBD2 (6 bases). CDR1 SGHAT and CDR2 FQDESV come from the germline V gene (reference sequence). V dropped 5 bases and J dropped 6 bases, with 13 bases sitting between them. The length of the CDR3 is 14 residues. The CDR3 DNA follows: TGTGCCAGCAGCCTACTAGGCGGGGCCGGGGAGCTGTTTTTT. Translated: CASSLLGGAGELFF.

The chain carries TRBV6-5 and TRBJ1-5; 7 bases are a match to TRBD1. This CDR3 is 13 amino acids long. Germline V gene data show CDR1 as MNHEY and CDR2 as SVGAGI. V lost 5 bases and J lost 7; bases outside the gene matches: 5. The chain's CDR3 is CASSRDSWQPQHF. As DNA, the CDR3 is TGTGCCAGCAGTAGGGACAGTTGGCAGCCCCAGCATTTT.

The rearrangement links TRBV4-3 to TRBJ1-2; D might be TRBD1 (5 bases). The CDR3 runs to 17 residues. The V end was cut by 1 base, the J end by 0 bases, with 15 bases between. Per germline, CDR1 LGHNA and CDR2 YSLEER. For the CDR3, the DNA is TGCGCCAGCAGCCAAGCCCTGCCCGACAGAGCTAACTATGGCTACACCTTC. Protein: CASSQALPDRANYGYTF.

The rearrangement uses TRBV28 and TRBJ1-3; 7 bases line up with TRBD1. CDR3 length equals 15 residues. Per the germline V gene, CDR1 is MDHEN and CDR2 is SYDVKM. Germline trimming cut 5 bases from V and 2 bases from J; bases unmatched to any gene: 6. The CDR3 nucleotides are TGTGCCAGCAGTGGAGGGGGCGCCGCTGGAAACACCATATATTTT. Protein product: CASSGGGAAGNTIYF.

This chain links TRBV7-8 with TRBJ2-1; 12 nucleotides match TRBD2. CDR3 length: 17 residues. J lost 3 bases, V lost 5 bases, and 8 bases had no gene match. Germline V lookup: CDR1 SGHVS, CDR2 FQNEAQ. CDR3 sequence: CASSLRTSGTSYNEQFF. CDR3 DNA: TGTGCCAGCAGCCTTCGGACTAGCGGGACTAGCTACAATGAGCAGTTCTTC.

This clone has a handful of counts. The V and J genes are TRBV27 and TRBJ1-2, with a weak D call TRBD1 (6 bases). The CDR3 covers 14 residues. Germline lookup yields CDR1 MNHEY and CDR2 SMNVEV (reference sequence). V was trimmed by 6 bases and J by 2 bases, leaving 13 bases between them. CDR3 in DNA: TGTGCCAGCAGCCGAAACAGGGCCAACTATGGCTACACCTTC. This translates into CASSRNRANYGYTF.

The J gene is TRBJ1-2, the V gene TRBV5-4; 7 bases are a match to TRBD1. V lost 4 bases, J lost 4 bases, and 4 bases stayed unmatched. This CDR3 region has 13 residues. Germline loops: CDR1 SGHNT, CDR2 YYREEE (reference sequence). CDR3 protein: CASSNGQVYGYTF. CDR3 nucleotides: TGTGCCAGCAGCAATGGACAGGTCTATGGCTACACCTTC.

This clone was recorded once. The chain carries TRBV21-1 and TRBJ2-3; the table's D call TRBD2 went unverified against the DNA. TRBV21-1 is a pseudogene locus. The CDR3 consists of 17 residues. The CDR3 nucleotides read TGTGCCAGCAGCGCCCGGGAGGGGGAGATTAGCACAGATACGCAGTATTTT. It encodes CASSAREGEISTDTQYF.

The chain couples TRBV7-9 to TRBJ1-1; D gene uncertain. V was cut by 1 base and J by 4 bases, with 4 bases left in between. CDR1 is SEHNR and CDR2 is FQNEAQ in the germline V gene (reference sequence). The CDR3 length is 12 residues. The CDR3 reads CASSLVATEAFF. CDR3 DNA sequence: TGTGCCAGCAGCTTAGTGGCCACTGAAGCTTTCTTT.

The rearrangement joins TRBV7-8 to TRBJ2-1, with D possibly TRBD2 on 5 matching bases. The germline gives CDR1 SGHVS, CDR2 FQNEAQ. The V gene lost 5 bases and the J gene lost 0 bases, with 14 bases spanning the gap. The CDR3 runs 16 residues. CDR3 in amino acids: CASSPRREFSYNEQFF. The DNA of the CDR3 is TGTGCCAGCAGCCCCCGACGGGAATTCTCCTACAATGAGCAGTTCTTC. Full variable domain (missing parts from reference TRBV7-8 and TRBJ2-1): GAGVSQSPRYKVAKRGQDVALRCDPISGHVSLFWYQQALGQGPEFLTYFQNEAQLDKSGLPSDRFFAERPEGSVSTLKIQRTQQEDSAVYLCASSPRREFSYNEQFFGPGTRLTVL.

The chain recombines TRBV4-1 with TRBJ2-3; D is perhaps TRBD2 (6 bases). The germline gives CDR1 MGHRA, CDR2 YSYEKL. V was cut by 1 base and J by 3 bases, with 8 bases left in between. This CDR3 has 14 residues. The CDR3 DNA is TGCGCCAGCAGCCAAGGACTAGTAACAGATACGCAGTATTTT. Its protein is CASSQGLVTDTQYF.

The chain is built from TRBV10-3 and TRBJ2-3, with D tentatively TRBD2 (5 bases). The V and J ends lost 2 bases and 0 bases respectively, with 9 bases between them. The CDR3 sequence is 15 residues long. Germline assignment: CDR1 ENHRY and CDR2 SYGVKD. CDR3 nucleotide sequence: TGTGCCATCAGTGAGCGAGGGCCAAGCACAGATACGCAGTATTTT. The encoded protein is CAISERGPSTDTQYF.

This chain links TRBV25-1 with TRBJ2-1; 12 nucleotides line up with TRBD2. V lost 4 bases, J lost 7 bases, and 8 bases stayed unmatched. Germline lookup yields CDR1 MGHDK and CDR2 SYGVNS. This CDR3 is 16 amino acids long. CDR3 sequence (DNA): TGTGCCAGCAGTGCCAATCTAGCGGGGGGGTGGAATGAGCAGTTCTTC. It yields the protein CASSANLAGGWNEQFF.

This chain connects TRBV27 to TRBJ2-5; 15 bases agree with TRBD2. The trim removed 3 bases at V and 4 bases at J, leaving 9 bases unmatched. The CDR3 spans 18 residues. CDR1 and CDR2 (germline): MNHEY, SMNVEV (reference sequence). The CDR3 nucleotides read TGTGCCAGCAGTTTGGGACTAGCGGGAGGCGTCGGGGGAGAGACCCAGTACTTC. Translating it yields CASSLGLAGGVGGETQYF.

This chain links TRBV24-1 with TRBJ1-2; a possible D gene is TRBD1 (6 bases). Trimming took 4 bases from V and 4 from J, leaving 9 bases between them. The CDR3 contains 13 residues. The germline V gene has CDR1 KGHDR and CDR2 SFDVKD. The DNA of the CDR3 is TGTGCCACCAGTGACCAGGGGACCTATGGCTACACCTTC. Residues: CATSDQGTYGYTF.

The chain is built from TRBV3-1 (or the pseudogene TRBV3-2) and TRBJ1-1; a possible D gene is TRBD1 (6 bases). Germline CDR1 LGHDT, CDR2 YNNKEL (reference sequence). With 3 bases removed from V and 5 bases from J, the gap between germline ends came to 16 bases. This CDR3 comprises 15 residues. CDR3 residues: CASSQGAGSGTEAFF. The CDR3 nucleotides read TGTGCCAGCAGCCAGGGGGCAGGGAGTGGGACTGAAGCTTTCTTT.

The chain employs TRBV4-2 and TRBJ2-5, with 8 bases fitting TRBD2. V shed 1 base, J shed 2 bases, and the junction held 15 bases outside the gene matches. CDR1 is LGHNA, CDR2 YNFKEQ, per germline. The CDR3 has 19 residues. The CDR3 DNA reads TGTGCCAGCAGCCAAGCAAGGGATAGCGGGATAGGGGGGCAAGAGACCCAGTACTTC. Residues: CASSQARDSGIGGQETQYF.

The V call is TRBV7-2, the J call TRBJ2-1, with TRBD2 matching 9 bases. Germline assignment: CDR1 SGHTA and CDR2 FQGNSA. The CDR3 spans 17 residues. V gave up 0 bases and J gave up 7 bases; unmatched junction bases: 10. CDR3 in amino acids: CASSLALGGGAKNEQFF. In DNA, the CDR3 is TGTGCCAGCAGCTTAGCCCTGGGCGGGGGGGCGAAAAATGAGCAGTTCTTC.

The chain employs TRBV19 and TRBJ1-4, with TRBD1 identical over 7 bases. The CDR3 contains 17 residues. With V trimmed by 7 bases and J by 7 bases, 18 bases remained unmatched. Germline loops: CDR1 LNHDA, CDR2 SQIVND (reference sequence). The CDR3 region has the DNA TGTGCCAGTACTGGGACAGATTACTCGGATGAAGGTGAAAAACTGTTTTTT. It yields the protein CASTGTDYSDEGEKLFF.

In DNA form, the CDR3 reads TGTGCCAGCAGCCGGGGACACCGGAGCACAGATACGCAGTATTTT. Amino acid sequence: CASSRGHRSTDTQYF. J is TRBJ2-3 and V is TRBV3-1 (or the pseudogene TRBV3-2); possible D gene TRBD1, 6 bases. Per the germline V gene, CDR1 is LGHDT and CDR2 is YNNKEL (reference sequence). Trimming removed 4 bases from V and 0 bases from J, with 11 bases in between. The CDR3 is 15 amino acids.

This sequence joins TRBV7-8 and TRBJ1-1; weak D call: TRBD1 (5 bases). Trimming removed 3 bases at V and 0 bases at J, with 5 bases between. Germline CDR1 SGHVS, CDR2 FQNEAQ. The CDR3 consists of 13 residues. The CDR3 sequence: CASSLTVNTEAFF. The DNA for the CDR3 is TGTGCCAGCAGCTTGACAGTGAACACTGAAGCTTTCTTT. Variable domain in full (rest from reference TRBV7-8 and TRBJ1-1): GAGVSQSPRYKVAKRGQDVALRCDPISGHVSLFWYQQALGQGPEFLTYFQNEAQLDKSGLPSDRFFAERPEGSVSTLKIQRTQQEDSAVYLCASSLTVNTEAFFGQGTRLTVV.

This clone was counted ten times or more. The CDR3 loop reads CASSSPGTSGANVLTF. As DNA, the CDR3 is TGTGCCAGCAGTTCGCCCGGGACCTCTGGGGCCAACGTCCTGACTTTC. The genes are TRBV28 and TRBJ2-6; D tentatively reads TRBD1 or TRBD2 (5 bases each). CDR1 MDHEN and CDR2 SYDVKM come from the germline V gene. V lost 4 bases, J lost 0 bases, and 10 bases lay in between. The CDR3 has 16 residues.